The 8 T cell receptor beta chains listed next were all sequenced from one sample in a study of technical replicates of blood from several donors. The protocol was immunoSEQ multiplex PCR, while the TCRdb copy is restricted to in-frame clones and leaves out a portion. This table holds 80,000 to 100,000 clones, 95% found once. The sequencing sample was made of T cells isolated from PBMCs. These receptors all stem from a human donor in good health.

The V and J genes are TRBV28 and TRBJ2-3, with D possibly being TRBD1 (6 bases). The germline V gene has CDR1 MDHEN and CDR2 SYDVKM. Trimming removed 3 bases from V and 1 base from J, with 11 bases in between. This CDR3 contains 15 residues. The CDR3 coding sequence is TGTGCCAGCAGTTTCCGACAGGCTGGCACAGATACGCAGTATTTT. Translating it yields CASSFRQAGTDTQYF.

This sequence joins TRBV7-2 and TRBJ2-7, with 8 bases aligning to TRBD2. This CDR3 spans 14 amino acids. The V gene end was trimmed by 5 bases and the J gene end by 1 base; junction bases not matched to a gene: 4. Germline V gene lookup returns CDR1 SGHTA and CDR2 FQGNSA. CDR3 residues: CASSVSGTSYEQYF. The CDR3 DNA sequence: TGTGCCAGCAGCGTTAGCGGGACTTCCTACGAGCAGTACTTC.

This clone is a singleton in its sample. The chain is built from TRBV7-9 and TRBJ2-7; weak D call: TRBD2 (5 bases). This CDR3 is built from 16 residues. V was clipped by 1 base and J by 6 bases, with 19 bases between them. Germline V CDR1 and CDR2: SEHNR, FQNEAQ (reference sequence). The DNA for the CDR3 is TGTGCCAGCAGCTTAGTCGGTGTTGACACCGGGATCGAGCAGTACTTC. It is translated as CASSLVGVDTGIEQYF.

The V and J genes are TRBV12-5 and TRBJ1-2; 8 bases map to TRBD1. The germline CDR1 and CDR2 sequences are LGHNT and FRNRAP. The CDR3 length is 15 residues. V dropped 0 bases and J dropped 4; count of bases not matched to a gene: 4. The CDR3 protein is CASGLVLGQAYGYTF. The CDR3 nucleotides are TGTGCTAGTGGTTTGGTACTGGGACAGGCCTATGGCTACACCTTC.

V gene TRBV5-1 combines with J gene TRBJ2-6; D uncertain. The germline V and J ends were trimmed by 5 bases and 0 bases, with 9 bases remaining between them. The length of the CDR3 is 15 residues. Germline V gene data show CDR1 as SGHRS and CDR2 as YFSETQ. The CDR3 DNA reads as TGCGCCAGCAGTTCCGTGAGCTCTGGGGCCAACGTCCTGACTTTC. Translating gives CASSSVSSGANVLTF.

The chain recombines TRBV7-2 with TRBJ2-7; D is possibly TRBD1 (5 bases). The CDR3 is made up of 13 amino acids. V gave up 5 bases and J gave up 3 bases, with 11 bases separating them. Germline V gene sequence: CDR1 SGHTA, CDR2 FQGNSA. In DNA, the CDR3 is TGTGCCAGCAGCCCGTACCAGGGCTACGAGCAGTACTTC. Amino acids: CASSPYQGYEQYF.

The chain combines TRBV29-1 with TRBJ1-2, with TRBD1 matching 10 bases. CDR3 length: 11 amino acids. J was trimmed by 14 bases and V by 7 bases; bases with no gene match: 10. The germline V gene has CDR1 SQVTM and CDR2 ANQGSEA. The CDR3 nucleotides are TGCAGCGACGTCGGGACAGGGGTTCAAACCTTC. This translates into CSDVGTGVQTF. The whole variable domain, filled in from reference TRBV29-1 and TRBJ1-2, reads SAVISQKPSRDICQRGTSLTIQCQVDSQVTMMFWYRQQPGQSLTLIATANQGSEATYESGFVIDKFPISRPNLTFSTLTVSNMSPEDSSIYLCSDVGTGVQTFGSGTRLTVV.

On this clone itself: Lacking the conserved final phenylalanine or tryptophan, this CDR3 likely reflects a read error. The DNA is left out, because the CDR3 cannot be placed on it with certainty; the CDR3 is given as TCRdb lists it. This chain connects TRBV6-1 to TRBJ2-4; the table's D call of TRBD1 was not tested on the DNA. Germline loops: CDR1 MNHNS, CDR2 SASEGT. The CDR3 has 15 residues if both end residues are counted. CDR3 loop: CASSDLLSGRTGNYV.